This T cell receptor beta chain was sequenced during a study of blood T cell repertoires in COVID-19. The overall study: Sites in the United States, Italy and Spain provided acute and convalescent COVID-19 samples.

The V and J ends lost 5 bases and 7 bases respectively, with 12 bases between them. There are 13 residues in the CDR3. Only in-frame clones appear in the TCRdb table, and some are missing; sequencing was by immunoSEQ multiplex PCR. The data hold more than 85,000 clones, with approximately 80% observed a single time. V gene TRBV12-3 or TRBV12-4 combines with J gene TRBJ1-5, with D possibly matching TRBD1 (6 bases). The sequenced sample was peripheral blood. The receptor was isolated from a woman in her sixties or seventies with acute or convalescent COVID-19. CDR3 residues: CASSDRDIQPQHF. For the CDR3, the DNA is TGTGCCAGCAGTGACCGGGACATCCAGCCCCAGCATTTT.